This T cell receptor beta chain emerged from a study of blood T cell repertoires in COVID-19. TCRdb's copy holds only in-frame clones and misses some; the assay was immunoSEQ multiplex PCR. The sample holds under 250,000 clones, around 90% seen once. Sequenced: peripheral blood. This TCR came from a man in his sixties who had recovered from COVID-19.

The CDR3 here is CASSEYARGVTNTEAFF. In nucleotides, the CDR3 is TGTGCCAGCAGTGAATACGCCAGGGGCGTAACGAACACTGAAGCTTTCTTT. J is TRBJ1-1 and V is TRBV2, with D perhaps TRBD1 (6 bases). Germline CDR1 SNHLY, CDR2 FYNNEI. CDR3 length equals 17 residues. The V end lost 2 bases, the J end lost 1 base, and 17 bases lay between the germline ends.